Listed below are T cell receptor beta chains from one sample, sequenced in a study of cytomegalovirus exposure and HLA in healthy donors. Using immunoSEQ multiplex PCR, the repertoire was profiled, and TCRdb retains in-frame clones only, with some absent. Of over 150,000 clones in the sample, 75% to 85% were seen once. Sequenced sample: PBMCs. These receptors were collected from a boy younger than 18 in good health and CMV-seronegative. CDR3s include the opening cysteine and the closing phenylalanine or tryptophan. A D gene is named only where the DNA matches it firmly. A clone size is listed for some rows: how often the clone was seen (once, few, many), or a class if it is expanded.

>TRBJ1-1|NA|TRBV7-3|NA
TGTGCCAGCAGCTCTCAGGGAGGGGGCACTGAAGCTTTCTTT
CASSSQGGGTEAFF
>TRBJ2-7|NA|TRBV5-1|NA
TGCGCCAGCAGCTTGGTCGCAGGGGCGATCGACGAGCAGTACTTC
CASSLVAGAIDEQYF
>TRBJ2-3|NA|TRBV9|NA
TGTGCCAGCAGCCCACAGCCAGATACGCAGTATTTT
CASSPQPDTQYF
>TRBJ2-7|NA|TRBV7-9|TRBD1
TGTGCCAGCAGCTTGTCGGGGGACAGGGACCCCTACGAGCAGTACTTC
CASSLSGDRDPYEQYF
>TRBJ2-7|NA|TRBV5-5|NA
TGTGCCAGCAGCCGGGAGGGACAGAACTACGAGCAGTACTTC
CASSREGQNYEQYF
>TRBJ1-4|NA|TRBV25-1|NA
TGTGCCAGCAGTGATGGGGGGGCGGTTGAAAAACTGTTTTTT
CASSDGGAVEKLFF
>TRBJ2-7|NA|TRBV6-1|NA
TGTGCCAGCAGTGAAAGACGGTGGGCGCCGTCTTCCTACGAGCAGTACTTC
CASSERRWAPSSYEQYF
>TRBJ2-3|NA|TRBV6-4|NA
TGTGCCAGCAGTCCACTAAGACAGTTGAGCACAGATGCGCAGTATTTT
CASSPLRQLSTDAQYF
>TRBJ2-1|NA|TRBV19|TRBD2
TGTGCCAGTAGTCCAACCCCTCTACTGGGGACTAGCCCCTTCTACAATGAGCAGTTCTTC
CASSPTPLLGTSPFYNEQFF
>TRBJ1-1|once|TRBV6-5|TRBD1
TGTGCCAGCAGTAGACCCAGGGGGCGCGAAGCTTTCTTT
CASSRPRGREAFF
>TRBJ1-5|NA|TRBV18|NA
TGTGCCAGCTCACCAGTCCCCGGGGAAGTTCAGCCCCAGCATTTT
CASSPVPGEVQPQHF
>TRBJ2-2|few|TRBV6-4|TRBD2
TGTGCCAGCAGTGCCGCGGGAGGGTACACCGGGGAGCTGTTTTTT
CASSAAGGYTGELFF
>TRBJ2-2|NA|TRBV30|TRBD2
TGTGCCTGGGCCCGAGCGGGAGAGGACACCGGGGAGCTGTTTTTT
CAWARAGEDTGELFF
>TRBJ2-3|NA|TRBV6-6|TRBD1
TGTGCCAGCAGTTACCCATCGGACAGGGGCACAGATACGCAGTATTTT
CASSYPSDRGTDTQYF
>TRBJ1-4|NA|TRBV6-5|NA
TGTGCCAGCAGTTACACGGGGATACCGAATGAAAAACTGTTTTTT
CASSYTGIPNEKLFF
>TRBJ2-1|NA|TRBV29-1|TRBD2
TGCAGCGTCTCCTCGGCGGCTAGCGGCTACAATGAGCAGTTCTTC
CSVSSAASGYNEQFF
>TRBJ1-6|NA|TRBV5-1|NA
TGCGCCAGCAGCTTGAGCCCCGCTAGGGGCTCCTATAATTCACCCCTCCACTTT
CASSLSPARGSYNSPLHF
>TRBJ1-6|NA|TRBV15|TRBD1
TGTGCCACCAGCGTAAACCGGGACAGGAGTTCACCCCTTCACTTT
CATSVNRDRSSPLHF
>TRBJ2-7|NA|TRBV7-3|NA
TGTGCCAGCAGCTCACTCACAGGGAGCTCCTACGAGCAGTACTTC
CASSSLTGSSYEQYF
>TRBJ1-1|NA|TRBV27|NA
TGTGCCAGCAGTTTGGGGGCCCCGGGGACTGAAGCTTTCTTT
CASSLGAPGTEAFF
>TRBJ2-1|once|TRBV9|TRBD2
TGTGCCAGCAGCTCCGGACTAGCCACGGGAGGACCCTACAATGAGCAGTTCTTC
CASSSGLATGGPYNEQFF
>TRBJ2-3|NA|TRBV27|NA
TGTGCCAGCAGTTTCCCGGGGACGGGGGGCACAGATACGCAGTATTTT
CASSFPGTGGTDTQYF
>TRBJ2-5|NA|TRBV11-3|NA
TGTGCCAGCAGCTTTTGGGGGGAAGAGACCCAGTACTTC
CASSFWGEETQYF
>TRBJ2-7|once|TRBV11-3|NA
TGTGCCAGCAGCTTCCAAAGGGGTTCGCGGCCCCCCTACGAGCAGTACTTC
CASSFQRGSRPPYEQYF
>TRBJ2-7|NA|TRBV7-2|TRBD1
TGTGCCAGCAGCTTGGACAGGGTGCTGCAGGCATCCGACGAGCAGTACTTC
CASSLDRVLQASDEQYF
>TRBJ1-1|NA|TRBV5-6|NA
TGTGCCAGCAGCCTGTACGAATCAGGGGTTCCCTTGAAAGCTTTCTTT
CASSLYESGVPLKAFF
>TRBJ2-1|NA|TRBV25-1|TRBD2
TGTGCCAGCAGTATCGAGACAGCCGGGACTAGGGGTAATGAGCAGTTCTTC
CASSIETAGTRGNEQFF
>TRBJ1-2|NA|TRBV6-5|NA
TGTGCCAGCAGTTTTCAGGGGCCCGGTGAAAGCTACACCTTC
CASSFQGPGESYTF
>TRBJ1-1|NA|TRBV6-5|NA
TGTGCCAGCAGTTACCCGGGAGCGAACACTGAAGCTTTCTTT
CASSYPGANTEAFF
>TRBJ2-7|NA|TRBV9|TRBD1
TGTGCCAGCAGCGCGTGGGGACAGGGAACCGAGCAGTACTTC
CASSAWGQGTEQYF
>TRBJ1-2|NA|TRBV18|NA
TGTGCCAGCTCACCCCGGGACAACTCTGGCTACACCTTC
CASSPRDNSGYTF
>TRBJ1-2|NA|TRBV30|TRBD1
TGTGCCTGGAGTGACACAGGGGAAGGCGGCTACACCTTC
CAWSDTGEGGYTF
>TRBJ1-5|once|TRBV19|NA
TGTGCCAGTAGTAATGACTTGTATCAGCCCCAGCATTTT
CASSNDLYQPQHF
>TRBJ1-2|NA|TRBV10-3|NA
TGTGCCATCGGCAAACAGGGACCTGAAGTCGGCTACACCTTC
CAIGKQGPEVGYTF
>TRBJ1-5|NA|TRBV4-2|NA
TGTGCCAGCAGCCAAGAGACCTGGACAACGAGCAATCAGCCCCAGCATTTT
CASSQETWTTSNQPQHF
>TRBJ2-3|NA|TRBV7-2|NA
TGTGCCAGCAGCTTATCGGGCCTAGCGCGTAGCACAGATACGCAGTATTTT
CASSLSGLARSTDTQYF
>TRBJ2-7|NA|TRBV7-9|TRBD2
TGTGCCAGCAGCCCAGATCTAGCGGGAAATTTGGGCTCCTACGAGCAGTACTTC
CASSPDLAGNLGSYEQYF
>TRBJ1-1|NA|TRBV5-1|NA
TGCGCCAGCAGCTTGGTGGGGCAGGGTAACACTGAAGCTTTCTTT
CASSLVGQGNTEAFF
>TRBJ2-7|once|TRBV29-1|NA
TGCAGCGTCTCTATTGGGGCCGCCGACCCTCGGGAGCAGTACTTC
CSVSIGAADPREQYF
>TRBJ2-5|NA|TRBV9|TRBD2
TGTGCCAGCAGCTCCCGTGAACTAGCGGGAGGTTACCAAGAGACCCAGTACTTC
CASSSRELAGGYQETQYF